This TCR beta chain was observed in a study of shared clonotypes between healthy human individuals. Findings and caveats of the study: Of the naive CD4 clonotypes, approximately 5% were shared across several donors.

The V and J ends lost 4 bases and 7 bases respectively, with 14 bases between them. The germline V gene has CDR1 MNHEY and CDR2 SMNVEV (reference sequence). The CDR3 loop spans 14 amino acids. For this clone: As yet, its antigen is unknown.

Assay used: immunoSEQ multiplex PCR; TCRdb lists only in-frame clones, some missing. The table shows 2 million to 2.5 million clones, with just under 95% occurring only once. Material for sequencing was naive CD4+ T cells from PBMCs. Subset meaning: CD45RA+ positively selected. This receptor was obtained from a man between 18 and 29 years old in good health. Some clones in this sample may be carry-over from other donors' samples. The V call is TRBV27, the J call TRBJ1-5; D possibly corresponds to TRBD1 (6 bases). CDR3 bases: TGTGCCAGCAGTTCCTCACAGGGTACGCAGCCCCAGCATTTT. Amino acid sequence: CASSSSQGTQPQHF.